This record covers a single TCR beta chain. This record comes from a study of blood T cell repertoires in COVID-19. Study context: PBMCs, B-cell-depleted T cells, or T cells were the source of the cDNA or gDNA that made up the material.

This CDR3 has 12 amino acids. Germline CDR1 WSHSY, CDR2 SAAADI. The ends lost 6 bases at V and 8 bases at J; junction bases unmatched: 6. The method was immunoSEQ multiplex PCR; TCRdb's version includes in-frame clones alone and lacks a portion of them. The repertoire holds tens of thousands of clones, 83% seen once, with around 6% in the top ten. The source is a woman aged 60-75 years with acute or convalescent COVID-19. The sample comprised peripheral blood. This chain links TRBV10-2 with TRBJ1-2; 7 bases align to TRBD1. The CDR3 spells CASRGTVYGYTF. In DNA, the CDR3 is TGCGCCAGCAGGGGGACAGTGTACGGCTACACCTTC.